The 2 T cell receptor beta chains listed next were all sequenced from one sample in a study of blood T cell repertoires in COVID-19. Repertoires were generated with immunoSEQ multiplex PCR, while TCRdb's copy carries only in-frame clones and drops some. In the table there are about 290,000 clones, about 85% of which are singletons. Sequenced input: peripheral blood. The receptors originated from a woman in her forties or fifties with active or convalescent COVID-19.

This clone was seen a handful of times. The chain links TRBV7-2 to TRBJ1-6, with a weak D call TRBD1 (6 bases). The germline V gene has CDR1 SGHTA and CDR2 FQGNSA. V lost 5 bases and J 6 bases, leaving 20 bases between the germline ends. The CDR3 length is 17 residues. The CDR3 nucleotides are TGTGCCAGCAGCCGCTCAGGCCGGTCAGGGGTTAATTCACCCCTCCACTTT. Translation: CASSRSGRSGVNSPLHF.

The chain links TRBV5-4 to TRBJ2-7; 10 nucleotides align to TRBD1. The CDR3 sequence is 15 residues long. V lost 2 bases and J lost 5; bases outside the gene matches: 7. Looked up from germline, CDR1 is SGHNT and CDR2 is YYREEE (reference sequence). CDR3 in amino acids: CASSFGGQGSHEQYF. The CDR3 nucleotides read TGTGCCAGCAGCTTCGGGGGACAGGGGAGCCACGAGCAGTACTTC.